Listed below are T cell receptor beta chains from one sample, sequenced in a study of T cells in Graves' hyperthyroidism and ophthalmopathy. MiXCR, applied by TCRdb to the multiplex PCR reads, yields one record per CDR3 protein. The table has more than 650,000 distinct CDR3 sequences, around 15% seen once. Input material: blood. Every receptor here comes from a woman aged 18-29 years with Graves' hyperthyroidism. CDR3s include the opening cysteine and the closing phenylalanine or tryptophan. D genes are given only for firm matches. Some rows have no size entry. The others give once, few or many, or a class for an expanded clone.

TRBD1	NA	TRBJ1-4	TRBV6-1	TGTGCCAACAGGTGGACAGGGGGTACAGAAAAACTGTTTTTT	CANRWTGGTEKLFF
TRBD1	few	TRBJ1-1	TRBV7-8	TGTGCCAGCAGCTTTAGGGCCCCCCGGGACAGGAAACCGTCCGAAGCTTTCTTT	CASSFRAPRDRKPSEAFF
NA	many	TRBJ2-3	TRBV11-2	TGTGCCAGCAGCTTAGAGACGGGAGTGACAGATACGCAGTATTTT	CASSLETGVTDTQYF
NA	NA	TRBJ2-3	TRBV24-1	TGTGCCACCAGTGATTTTTCAAGGAGGGATACGCAGTATTTT	CATSDFSRRDTQYF
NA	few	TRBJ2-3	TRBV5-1	TGCGCCAGCAGCTTGGCCCCGCTTGGGAGCGCAGATACGCAGTATTTT	CASSLAPLGSADTQYF
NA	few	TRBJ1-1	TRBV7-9	TGTGCCAGCAGCTTACCAGCGTTGAACACTGAAGCTTTCTTT	CASSLPALNTEAFF
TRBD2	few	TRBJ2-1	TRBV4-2	TGTGCCAGCAGCCGGGGGGCCCCACGCGGACTAGCGGGATCCTCCTACAATGAGCAGTTCTTC	CASSRGAPRGLAGSSYNEQFF
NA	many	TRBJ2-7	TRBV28	TGTGCCAGCAGTTTACTTATTAGACAGGCGAGGGCGGGAGCCTCCTCCTACGAGCAGTACTTC	CASSLLIRQARAGASSYEQYF
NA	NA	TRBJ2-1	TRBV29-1	TGCAGCGTTTGGGGGGGACAGGTCTACAATGAGCAGTTCTTC	CSVWGGQVYNEQFF
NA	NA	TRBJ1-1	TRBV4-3	TGCGCCAGCAGCCAAGATTACGGTATGAACACTGAAGCTTTCTTT	CASSQDYGMNTEAFF
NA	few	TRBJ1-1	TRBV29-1	TGCAGCGTTGACGGGAGAACGAACACTGAAGCTTTCTTT	CSVDGRTNTEAFF
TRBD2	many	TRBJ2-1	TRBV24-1	TGTGCCATCCAGGCGGGAGGAGGGGGGTACAATGAGCAGTTCTTC	CAIQAGGGGYNEQFF
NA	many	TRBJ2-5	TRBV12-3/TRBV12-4	TGTGCCAGCAGCACAGACCTGAACCGAGCGGAGACCCAGTACTTC	CASSTDLNRAETQYF
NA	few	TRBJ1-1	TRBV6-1	TGTGCCAGCAGGCGACGCACTGAAGCTTTCTTT	CASRRRTEAFF
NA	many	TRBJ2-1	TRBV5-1	TGCGCCAGCAGCTTGGGGGCCGGGATGAGGTCCTACAATGAGCAGTTCTTC	CASSLGAGMRSYNEQFF
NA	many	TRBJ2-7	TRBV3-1	TGTGCCAGCAGCCAACCGGGTCGTGGCTACGAGCAGTACTTC	CASSQPGRGYEQYF
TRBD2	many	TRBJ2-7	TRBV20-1	TGCAGTACGGGACTAGGGTACGAGCAGTACTTC	CSTGLGYEQYF
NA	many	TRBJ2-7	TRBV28	TGTGCCAGCAGTACCGGGACTCCTGCCTACGAGCAGTACTTC	CASSTGTPAYEQYF
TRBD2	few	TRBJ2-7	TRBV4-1	TGCGCCAGCAGCCAAGTTTTACGGGAGGGAAGCTACGAGCAGTACTTC	CASSQVLREGSYEQYF
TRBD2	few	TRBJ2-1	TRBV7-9	TGTGCCAGCAGCTGGGCGGGAGGGCCGGATGAGCAGTTCTTC	CASSWAGGPDEQFF
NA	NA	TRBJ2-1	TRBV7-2	TGTGCCAGCAGCTTTCGGGAAAACTACAATGAGCAGTTCTTC	CASSFRENYNEQFF
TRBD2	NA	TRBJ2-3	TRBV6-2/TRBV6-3	TGTGCCAGCAGCCCCGGGAGGGGGAGAGATACGCAGTATTTT	CASSPGRGRDTQYF
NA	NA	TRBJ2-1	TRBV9	TGTGCCAGCAGCTTGTGGTCGGGGCCCGGCCTGGGCAATGAGCAGTTCTTC	CASSLWSGPGLGNEQFF
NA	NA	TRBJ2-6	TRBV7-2	TGTGCCAGCAGCCTCTTTTGGCCCGGGGACTCTGGGGCCAACGTCCTGACTTTC	CASSLFWPGDSGANVLTF
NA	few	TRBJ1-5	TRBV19	TGTGCCAGTTGTGACAGGCTAAGCAATCAGCCCCAGCATTTT	CASCDRLSNQPQHF
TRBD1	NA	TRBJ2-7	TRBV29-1	TGCAGCGTCGTACGTACAGGGGGCGGGCACGAGCAGTACTTC	CSVVRTGGGHEQYF
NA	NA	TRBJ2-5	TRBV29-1	TGCAGCGTTCTTACCCCCAATTTAGAGACCCAGTACTTC	CSVLTPNLETQYF